One sample yielded the 17 T cell receptor beta chains listed below, sequenced in a study of T cell responses to AZD1222 COVID-19 vaccine. Produced via immunoSEQ multiplex PCR; TCRdb's table is partial and in-frame only. This table holds tens of thousands of clones, approximately 91% found once. Source: peripheral blood, taken on day 0 of AZD1222 vaccination. These TCRs come from an adult in good health.

In nucleotides, the CDR3 is TGTGCCAGCAGTTTATTCCGGGGGTATCAGCCCCAGCATTTT. Amino acid sequence: CASSLFRGYQPQHF. This chain connects TRBV28 to TRBJ1-5, with D tentatively TRBD1 (5 bases). With 1 base removed from V and 5 bases from J, the gap between germline ends came to 9 bases. In germline, CDR1 is MDHEN, CDR2 SYDVKM. This CDR3 contains 14 residues.

This clone was seen only once. This sequence joins TRBV25-1 and TRBJ2-5; the match to TRBD1 covers 9 bases. The V and J ends lost 4 bases and 2 bases, in that order; junction bases with no gene match: 11. Looked up from germline, CDR1 is MGHDK and CDR2 is SYGVNS. This CDR3 contains 17 residues. The CDR3 DNA reads TGTGCCAGCAGTGTGGGACAGGGACGTGGTGGGCAAGAGACCCAGTACTTC. It is translated as CASSVGQGRGGQETQYF.

V usage is TRBV18 and J usage is TRBJ1-1, with 8 bases aligning to TRBD1. Trimming removed 2 bases from V and 5 bases from J; junction bases left unmatched: 13. The CDR3 loop spans 17 amino acids. The germline gives CDR1 KGHSH, CDR2 LQKENI. CDR3 DNA sequence: TGTGCCAGCTCACCAAGTTCAACCGGGACAGGAGGGACTGAAGCTTTCTTT. Amino acids: CASSPSSTGTGGTEAFF.

This chain joins TRBV5-6 and TRBJ2-5, with 11 bases matching TRBD2. This CDR3 contains 17 residues. With 2 bases clipped from V and 0 bases from J, the junction kept 6 bases outside the gene matches. The germline V gene encodes CDR1 SGHDT and CDR2 YYEEEE. CDR3 region: CASSLRLAGNYQETQYF. For the CDR3, the DNA is TGTGCCAGCAGCTTAAGACTAGCGGGGAATTACCAAGAGACCCAGTACTTC.

The rearrangement joins TRBV5-1 to TRBJ2-1; the match to TRBD1 covers 9 bases. Losses at the gene ends were 0 bases for V and 1 base for J; bases not matched to a gene: 2. This CDR3 has 16 amino acids. The germline CDR1 and CDR2 sequences are SGHRS and YFSETQ. In DNA form, the CDR3 reads TGCGCCAGCAGCTTGGTTGGGACAGGGTCCTACAATGAGCAGTTCTTC. This translates into CASSLVGTGSYNEQFF.

This clone has a handful of counts. J is TRBJ1-1 and V is TRBV6-4; the D is unclear. The V end lost 3 bases, the J end lost 1 base, and 6 bases lay between the germline ends. Germline loops: CDR1 MRHNA, CDR2 SNTAGT. The CDR3 covers 13 residues. The CDR3 reads CASSEARNTEAFF. In nucleotides, the CDR3 is TGTGCCAGCAGTGAGGCCAGGAACACTGAAGCTTTCTTT.

The chain links TRBV12-3 or TRBV12-4 to TRBJ2-5; the D gene is possibly TRBD2 (5 bases). The CDR3 is 12 amino acids. Trimming pared 4 bases from V and 5 bases from J, leaving 8 bases between. The CDR3 DNA sequence: TGTGCCAGCAGTTCTACGGGGGAGACCCAGTACTTC. It translates to CASSSTGETQYF.

The genes are TRBV7-3 and TRBJ2-7, with 10 bases identical to TRBD2. With 0 bases clipped from V and 3 bases from J, the junction kept 2 bases outside the gene matches. The CDR3 contains 15 residues. Germline CDR1 reads SGHTA; CDR2 reads FQGTGA. The CDR3 reads CASSLTSGGIYEQYF. CDR3 DNA sequence: TGTGCCAGCAGCTTAACTAGCGGGGGGATCTACGAGCAGTACTTC. The full variable domain, with the rest looked up from reference TRBV7-3 and TRBJ2-7, is GAGVSQTPSNKVTEKGKYVELRCDPISGHTALYWYRQSLGQGPEFLIYFQGTGAADDSGLPNDRFFAVRPEGSVSTLKIQRTERGDSAVYLCASSLTSGGIYEQYFGPGTRLTVT.

The V and J genes are TRBV20-1 and TRBJ1-5, with 7 bases aligning to TRBD1. Germline CDR1 reads DFQATT; CDR2 reads SNEGSKA (reference sequence). CDR3 length equals 18 residues. The J segment lost 4 bases and the V segment lost 3 bases, leaving 18 bases of the junction unmatched. The CDR3 nucleotides read TGCAGTGCTAGTGAGCCCTTAGAGACAGGGTTAGTAAATCAGCCCCAGCATTTT. Translated: CSASEPLETGLVNQPQHF.

The chain uses TRBV19 and TRBJ1-5; possible D gene TRBD1, 5 bases. V lost 6 bases and J 0 bases, leaving 9 bases between the germline ends. CDR3 length: 14 residues. Germline V lookup: CDR1 LNHDA, CDR2 SQIVND (reference sequence). CDR3 protein: CASSGHVSNQPQHF. The DNA of the CDR3 is TGTGCCAGTAGCGGACATGTTAGCAATCAGCCCCAGCATTTT. Together with reference TRBV19 and TRBJ1-5, the CDR3 gives the full variable domain: DGGITQSPKYLFRKEGQNVTLSCEQNLNHDAMYWYRQDPGQGLRLIYYSQIVNDFQKGDIAEGYSVSREKKESFPLTVTSAQKNPTAFYLCASSGHVSNQPQHFGDGTRLSIL.

This sequence joins TRBV9 and TRBJ1-1, with no clear D. The CDR3 runs 15 residues. Germline V CDR1 and CDR2: SGDLS, YYNGEE. Between the trimmed V and J ends, which lost 0 bases and 5 bases, there was a span of 14 bases. Here the CDR3 DNA reads TGTGCCAGCAGCGTAGTTCCCACCTCAGGTACTGAAGCTTTCTTT. Protein sequence: CASSVVPTSGTEAFF.

The chain carries TRBV29-1 and TRBJ2-5, with D unclear. This CDR3 is 12 amino acids long. V dropped 4 bases and J dropped 2 bases, with 8 bases sitting between them. Germline lookup yields CDR1 SQVTM and CDR2 ANQGSEA. DNA of the CDR3: TGCAGCGTTGGGCGGCTGCAAGAGACCCAGTACTTC. Its protein is CSVGRLQETQYF.

The chain is built from TRBV12-3 or TRBV12-4 and TRBJ2-7; D call uncertain. V was pared by 5 bases and J by 0 bases, with 5 bases between. The CDR3 runs to 12 residues. The CDR3 DNA sequence: TGTGCCAGCAGTCTTGTCTCCTACGAGCAGTACTTC. Amino acid sequence: CASSLVSYEQYF.

J is TRBJ1-6 and V is TRBV27; 8 bases are shared with TRBD1. The CDR3 sequence is 19 residues long. V lost 4 bases and J lost 2; bases outside the gene matches: 13. Germline lookup yields CDR1 MNHEY and CDR2 SMNVEV (reference sequence). CDR3 in DNA: TGTGCCAGCAGTTCACGGACAGGGACTCCAAACGCCTATAATTCACCCCTCCACTTT. Its protein product is CASSSRTGTPNAYNSPLHF.

The V call is TRBV19, the J call TRBJ2-2, with TRBD1 as a possible D gene (6 bases). V was trimmed by 5 bases and J by 0 bases, leaving 10 bases between them. Per the germline V gene, CDR1 is LNHDA and CDR2 is SQIVND (reference sequence). CDR3 size: 15 residues. CDR3: CASSPWTANTGELFF. CDR3 coding DNA: TGTGCCAGTAGTCCTTGGACAGCGAACACCGGGGAGCTGTTTTTT. Together with reference TRBV19 and TRBJ2-2, the CDR3 gives the full variable domain: DGGITQSPKYLFRKEGQNVTLSCEQNLNHDAMYWYRQDPGQGLRLIYYSQIVNDFQKGDIAEGYSVSREKKESFPLTVTSAQKNPTAFYLCASSPWTANTGELFFGEGSRLTVL.

CDR3 residues: CASSTRGVYSNQPQHF. The CDR3, as DNA: TGTGCCAGCTCAACACGAGGGGTATATAGCAATCAGCCCCAGCATTTT. The rearrangement uses TRBV18 and TRBJ1-5; TRBD1 might be the D (5 bases). V lost 5 bases to trimming and J lost 0 bases, with 14 bases between them. Per germline, CDR1 KGHSH and CDR2 LQKENI. The CDR3 is made up of 16 amino acids.

The genes are TRBV5-5 and TRBJ2-5; D remains unclear. CDR1 is SGHKS, CDR2 YYEKEE, per germline (reference sequence). The CDR3 runs to 16 residues. V lost 4 bases and J 0 bases, leaving 16 bases between the germline ends. The CDR3 region is CASSPRFRNNQETQYF. CDR3 sequence (DNA): TGTGCCAGCAGCCCCCGCTTTAGGAATAACCAAGAGACCCAGTACTTC.